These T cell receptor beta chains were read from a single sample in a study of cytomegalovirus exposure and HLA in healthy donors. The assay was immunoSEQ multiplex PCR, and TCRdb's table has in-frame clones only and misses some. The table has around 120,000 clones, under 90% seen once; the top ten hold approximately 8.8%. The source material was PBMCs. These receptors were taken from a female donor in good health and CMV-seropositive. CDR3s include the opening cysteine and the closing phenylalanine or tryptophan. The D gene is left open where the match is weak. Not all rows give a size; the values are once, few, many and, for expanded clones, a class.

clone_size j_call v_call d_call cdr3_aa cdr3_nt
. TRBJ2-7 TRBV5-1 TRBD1 CASSYRDRLDEQYF TGCGCCAGCAGTTACCGGGACAGGCTCGACGAGCAGTACTTC
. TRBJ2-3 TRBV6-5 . CASSGWREGTDTQYF TGTGCCAGCAGTGGGTGGAGGGAGGGCACAGATACGCAGTATTTT
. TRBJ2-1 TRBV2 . CASSEVPSTEFF TGTGCCAGCAGTGAAGTTCCCAGTACCGAGTTCTTC
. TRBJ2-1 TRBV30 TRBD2 CAWSRAGAPLSYNEQFF TGTGCCTGGAGTAGAGCGGGGGCCCCTTTGAGTTACAATGAGCAGTTCTTC
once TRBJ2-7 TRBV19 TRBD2 CASSIIAGARTYEQYF TGTGCCAGTAGTATCATAGCGGGGGCGAGGACCTACGAGCAGTACTTC
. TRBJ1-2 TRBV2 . CASSDPGISGYTF TGTGCCAGCAGTGACCCAGGGATCTCTGGCTACACCTTC
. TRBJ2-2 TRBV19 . CASTYGTANTGELFF TGTGCCAGTACTTATGGGACTGCGAACACCGGGGAGCTGTTTTTT
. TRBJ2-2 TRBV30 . CAWTGNTGELFF TGTGCCTGGACCGGGAACACCGGGGAGCTGTTTTTT
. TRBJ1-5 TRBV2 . CASSGAGGRNQPQHF TGTGCCAGCTCGGGGGCGGGGGGCAGAAATCAGCCCCAGCATTTT
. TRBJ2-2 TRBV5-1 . CASSFTVHKNTGELFF TGCGCCAGCAGCTTCACAGTCCACAAAAACACCGGGGAGCTGTTTTTT
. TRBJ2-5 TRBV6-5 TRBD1 CASSTRGRGRETQYF TGTGCCAGCAGTACCCGGGGCAGGGGGCGGGAGACCCAGTACTTC
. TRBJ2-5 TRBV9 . CASSGRDSQETQYF TGTGCCAGCAGCGGACGGGACTCACAAGAGACCCAGTACTTC
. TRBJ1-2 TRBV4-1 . CASSPQTGGQGRGYTF TGCGCCAGCAGCCCCCAAACCGGGGGGCAAGGGCGAGGCTACACCTTC
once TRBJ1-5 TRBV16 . CASSTTGINQPQHF TGTGCCAGCAGCACAACAGGGATCAATCAGCCCCAGCATTTT
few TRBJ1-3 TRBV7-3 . CASSSDAGIGNTIYF TGTGCCAGCAGCTCAGATGCCGGGATAGGAAACACCATATATTTT
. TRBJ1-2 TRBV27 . CASGFSGDANYGYTF TGTGCCAGCGGGTTTTCAGGGGACGCTAACTATGGCTACACCTTC
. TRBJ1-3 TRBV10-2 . CASSDGPLTGNTIYF TGCGCCAGCAGTGATGGGCCCTTAACTGGAAACACCATATATTTT
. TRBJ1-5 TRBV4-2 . CASSQAASGGGNQPQHF TGTGCCAGCAGCCAAGCGGCGTCCGGGGGGGGCAATCAGCCCCAGCATTTT
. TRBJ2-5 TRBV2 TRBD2 CASSEERGEIIETQYF TGTGCCAGCAGTGAAGAGCGGGGGGAAATTATAGAGACCCAGTACTTC
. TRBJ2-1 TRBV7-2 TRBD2 CASSFDSGSYNEQFF TGTGCCAGCAGCTTTGATAGCGGGAGTTACAATGAGCAGTTCTTC
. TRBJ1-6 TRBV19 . CASSGELNSPLHF TGTGCCAGTTCGGGTGAGCTGAATTCACCCCTCCACTTT
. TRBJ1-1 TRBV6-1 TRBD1 CASSWGQGLNTEAFF TGTGCCAGCAGTTGGGGACAGGGTTTGAACACTGAAGCTTTCTTT
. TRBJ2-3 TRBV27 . CASSLSSPDTQYF TGTGCCAGCAGTTTATCTTCTCCAGATACGCAGTATTTT
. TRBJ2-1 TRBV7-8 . CASSLERGGYEQFF TGTGCCAGCAGCTTAGAGAGGGGGGGCTATGAGCAGTTCTTC
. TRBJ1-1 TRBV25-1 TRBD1 CASRLTGGNTEAFF TGTGCCAGCAGGCTGACAGGGGGCAACACTGAAGCTTTCTTT
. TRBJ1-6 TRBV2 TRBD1 CASSGQVNSPLHF TGTGCCAGCAGCGGACAGGTTAATTCACCCCTCCACTTT
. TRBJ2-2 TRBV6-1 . CASSEVRYTGELFF TGTGCCAGCAGTGAAGTCAGGTACACCGGGGAGCTGTTTTTT
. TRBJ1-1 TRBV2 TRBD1 CASRPGTGGSDTEAFF TGTGCCAGCAGGCCCGGGACAGGGGGCTCGGACACTGAAGCTTTCTTT
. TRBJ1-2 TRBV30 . CAWARGGYGYTF TGTGCCTGGGCCCGGGGTGGCTATGGCTACACCTTC
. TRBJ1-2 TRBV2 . CASSDRNYGYTF TGTGCCAGCAGTGACAGAAACTATGGCTACACCTTC
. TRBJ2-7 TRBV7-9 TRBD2 CSSSLGRGVPYEQYF TGTTCCAGCAGTCTCGGGAGGGGTGTACCATACGAGCAGTACTTC
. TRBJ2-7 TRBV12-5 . CASGTQYEQYF TGTGCTAGTGGGACTCAGTACGAGCAGTACTTC
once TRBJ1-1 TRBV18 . CASSPDKGRLEAFF TGTGCCAGCTCACCGGACAAGGGGCGTCTAGAAGCTTTCTTT
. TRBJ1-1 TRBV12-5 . CASARDTNTEAFF TGTGCTAGTGCCCGGGACACAAACACTGAAGCTTTCTTT
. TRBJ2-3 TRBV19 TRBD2 CASSITASGGSTDTQYF TGTGCCAGTAGTATAACGGCTAGCGGGGGGAGTACAGATACGCAGTATTTT
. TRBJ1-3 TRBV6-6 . CASSQQGTTGNTIYF TGTGCCAGCAGTCAGCAGGGGACAACTGGAAACACCATATATTTT
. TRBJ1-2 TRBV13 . CASSLQFTYGYTF TGTGCCAGCAGCTTACAGTTTACCTATGGCTACACCTTC